This T cell receptor (beta chain) was found in a study of blood T cell repertoires in COVID-19 (dated by TCRdb to the early 2020s). In the study overall: Collaborator samples came from the United States, Italy and Spain and covered acute and convalescent phases of COVID-19. Where available, HLA class I and class II types were obtained from metadata supplied by the sample provider rather than from assay-based typing. Deeply sampled blood TCRbeta repertoires from subjects exposed to, actively infected with, or recovered from COVID-19 were included in the dataset. A freely available public database, intended as a resource for researchers studying the immune response to SARS-CoV-2, is where the repertoires were released. Nearly every sample came with metadata listing a de-identified subject ID, COVID-19 status, age in years and sex. Samples were obtained from the ongoing ImmuneRACE study (first 160 participants) and from over 1,000 subjects provided by 6 global collaborators. The prospective study material was composed of cDNA or gDNA derived from T cells, B-cell-depleted T cells, or PBMCs.

Points on this clone: It has no known antigen specificity. There are no base qualities to consult, and no much larger clone falls within one base.

TCRbeta CDR3 regions were amplified from genomic DNA by means of the immunoSEQ Assay, a bias-controlled multiplex PCR. The authors' pipeline ran thus. The number of nucleated cells in each sample was estimated from the amplification of reference gene primers within the assay. To quantify the absolute abundance of each unique TCRbeta CDR3 rearrangement, sequence reads were collapsed and filtered. For each sample, productive Simpson clonality was calculated as the square root of Simpson's diversity index over productive rearrangements. What TCRdb holds here is the immuneACCESS table cut down to in-frame rearrangements. Part of the clones is not present; checked against another copy, under half of the missing clones reflect an unresolved V gene, and the others are unexplained. V and J calls plus clone size are reproduced from that table; the DNA served to infer D and trimming. Counted in this sample were fewer than 250,000 clones; 70% to 90% of them appeared once. The ten largest clonotypes hold 6.5% to 9% of the sample.

Overall study results and their limits: The amount of clinical and demographic metadata varied by source and participant and was provided uncurated.

Trimming leaves V shorter by 6 bases and J shorter by 5 bases, with the junction holding 6 bases beyond the gene matches. The germline V gene provides CDR1 MDHEN and CDR2 SYDVKM. The CDR3 runs 14 amino acids, cysteine and phenylalanine included. Kept here is only the CDR3 DNA, which spans 42 bases and is read in frame from base 1. Participants in the prospective study were enrolled through a virtual design, were aged about 18 to 90 years, and lived in roughly 24 United States geographic areas. In the prospective study, participants were assigned to cohorts based on the clinical history participants reported in a screening survey and a study questionnaire. Each participant in the prospective study had whole blood, serum and a nasopharyngeal or oropharyngeal swab collected by mobile phlebotomists. Prospective study participants could optionally give additional blood draws and questionnaires over an approximately 2-month period. Blood samples from the prospective study were shipped frozen or at room temperature prior to DNA extraction.

The chain couples TRBV28 to TRBJ1-4; a stretch of 7 junction bases matches TRBD1. The source material was PBMCs or T cells enriched from blood (not recorded which). The clonotype comes from a woman in her forties with acute COVID-19. This receptor has the CDR3 CASSRTGGNEKLFF. The DNA sequence reads TGTGCCAGCAGCAGGACAGGAGGGAATGAAAAACTGTTTTTT.